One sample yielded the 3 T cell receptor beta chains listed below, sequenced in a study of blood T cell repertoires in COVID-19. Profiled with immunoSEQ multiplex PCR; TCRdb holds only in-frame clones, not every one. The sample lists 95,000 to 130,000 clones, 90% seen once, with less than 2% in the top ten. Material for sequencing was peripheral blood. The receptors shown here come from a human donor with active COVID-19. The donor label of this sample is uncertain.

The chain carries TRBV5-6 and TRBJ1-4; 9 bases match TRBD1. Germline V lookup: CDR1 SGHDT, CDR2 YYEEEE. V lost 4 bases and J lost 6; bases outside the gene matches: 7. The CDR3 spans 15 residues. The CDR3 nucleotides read TGTGCCAGCAGCCTTGGGACAGGGAGAGATGAAAAACTGTTTTTT. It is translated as CASSLGTGRDEKLFF.

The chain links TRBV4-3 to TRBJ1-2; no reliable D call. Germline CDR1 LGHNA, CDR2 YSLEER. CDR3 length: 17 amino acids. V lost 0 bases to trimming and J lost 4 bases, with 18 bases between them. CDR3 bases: TGCGCCAGCAGCCAAGATTCCTCTTCTCCCCAGGTCTATGGCTACACCTTC. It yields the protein CASSQDSSSPQVYGYTF.

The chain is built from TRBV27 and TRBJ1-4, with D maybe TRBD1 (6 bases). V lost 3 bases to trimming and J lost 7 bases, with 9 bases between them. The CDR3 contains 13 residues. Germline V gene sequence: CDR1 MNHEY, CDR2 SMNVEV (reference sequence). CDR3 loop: CASSLVQGEKLFF. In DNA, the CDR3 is TGTGCCAGCAGTTTGGTACAGGGTGAAAAACTGTTTTTT.